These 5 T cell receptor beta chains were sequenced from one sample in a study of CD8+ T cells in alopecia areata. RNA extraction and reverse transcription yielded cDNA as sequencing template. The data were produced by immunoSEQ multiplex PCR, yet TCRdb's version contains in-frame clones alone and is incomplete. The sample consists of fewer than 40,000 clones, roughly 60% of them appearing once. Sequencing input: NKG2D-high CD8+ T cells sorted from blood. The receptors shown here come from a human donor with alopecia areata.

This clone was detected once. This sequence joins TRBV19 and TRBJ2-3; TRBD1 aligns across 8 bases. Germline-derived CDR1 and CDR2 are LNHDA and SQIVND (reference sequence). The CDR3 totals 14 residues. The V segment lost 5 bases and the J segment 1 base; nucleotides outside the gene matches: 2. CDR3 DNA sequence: TGTGCCAGTAGTCCGACAGGGGGCACAGATACGCAGTATTTT. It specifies CASSPTGGTDTQYF.

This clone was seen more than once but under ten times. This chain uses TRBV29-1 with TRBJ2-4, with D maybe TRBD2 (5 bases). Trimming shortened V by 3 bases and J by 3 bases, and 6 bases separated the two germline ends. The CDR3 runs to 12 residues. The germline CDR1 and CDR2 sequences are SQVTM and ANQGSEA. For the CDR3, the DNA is TGCAGCGTTGAGGGAGTCAAAAACATTCAGTACTTC. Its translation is CSVEGVKNIQYF.

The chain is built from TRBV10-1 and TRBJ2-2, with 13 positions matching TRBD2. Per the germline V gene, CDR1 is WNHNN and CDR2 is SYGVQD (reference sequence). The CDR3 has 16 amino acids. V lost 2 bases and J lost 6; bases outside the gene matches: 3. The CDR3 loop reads CASSERLAGGAGELFF. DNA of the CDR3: TGCGCCAGCAGTGAGAGACTAGCGGGAGGAGCCGGGGAGCTGTTTTTT.

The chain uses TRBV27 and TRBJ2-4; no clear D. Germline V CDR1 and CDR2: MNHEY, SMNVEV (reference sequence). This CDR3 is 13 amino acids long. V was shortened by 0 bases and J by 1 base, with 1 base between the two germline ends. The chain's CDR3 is CASSLSAKNIQYF. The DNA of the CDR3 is TGTGCCAGCAGTTTATCGGCCAAAAACATTCAGTACTTC.

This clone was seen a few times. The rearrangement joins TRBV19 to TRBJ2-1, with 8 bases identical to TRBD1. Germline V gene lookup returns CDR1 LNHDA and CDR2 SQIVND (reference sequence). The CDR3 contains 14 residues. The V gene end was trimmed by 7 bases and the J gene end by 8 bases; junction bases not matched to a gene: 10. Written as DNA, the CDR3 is TGTGCCAGTACCCCAACAGGGGGGATTGATGAGCAGTTCTTC. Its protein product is CASTPTGGIDEQFF.